Detailed here is one T cell receptor (beta chain). The data originate from a study of blood T cell repertoires in COVID-19. Study-wide background: The United States, Italy and Spain supplied acute and convalescent COVID-19 samples. PBMCs, B-cell-depleted T cells, or T cells were the source of the cDNA or gDNA that made up the material.

The CDR3 has 12 residues. Germline values: CDR1 SQVTM, CDR2 ANQGSEA. V lost 4 bases and J 5 bases, leaving 11 bases between the germline ends. As originally analysed: The authors estimated nucleated cell counts from reference gene primer amplification. Measured with immunoSEQ multiplex PCR; TCRdb has only the in-frame clones, and not every one. That table gives V, J and clone size, and the DNA gave D and trimming. The profile shows under 75,000 clones, about 84% of them singletons. The J gene is TRBJ2-5, the V gene TRBV29-1; no firm D call. The sequenced sample was peripheral blood. This receptor was taken from a man aged 60 to 69 with acute or convalescent COVID-19. The CDR3 DNA is TGCAGCGTTGTCGGCGGTTCTGAGACCCAGTACTTC. Amino acid sequence: CSVVGGSETQYF.